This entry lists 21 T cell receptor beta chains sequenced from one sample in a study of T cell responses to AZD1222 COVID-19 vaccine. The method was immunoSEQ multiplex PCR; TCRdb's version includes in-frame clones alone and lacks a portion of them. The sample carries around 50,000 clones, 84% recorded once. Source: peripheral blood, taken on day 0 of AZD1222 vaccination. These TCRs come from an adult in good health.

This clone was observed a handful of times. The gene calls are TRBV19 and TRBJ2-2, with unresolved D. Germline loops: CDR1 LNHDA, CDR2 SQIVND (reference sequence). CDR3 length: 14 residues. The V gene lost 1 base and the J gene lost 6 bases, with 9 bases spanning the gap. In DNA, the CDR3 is TGTGCCAGTAGTATAGTGGGCCGCCCCGGGGAGCTGTTTTTT. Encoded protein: CASSIVGRPGELFF.

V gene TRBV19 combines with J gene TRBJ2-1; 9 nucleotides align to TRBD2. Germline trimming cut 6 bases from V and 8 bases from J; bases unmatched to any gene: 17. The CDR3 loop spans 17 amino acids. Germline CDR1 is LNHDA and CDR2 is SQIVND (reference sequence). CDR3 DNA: TGTGCCAGTAGGGGAGGAAGCGGGGGGCCCAAAGCGCATGAGCAGTTCTTC. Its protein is CASRGGSGGPKAHEQFF.

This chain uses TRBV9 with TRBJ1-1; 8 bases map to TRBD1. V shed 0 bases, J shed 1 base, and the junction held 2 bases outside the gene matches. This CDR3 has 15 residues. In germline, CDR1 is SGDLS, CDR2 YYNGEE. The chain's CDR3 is CASSVVDRGNTEAFF. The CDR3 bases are TGTGCCAGCAGCGTAGTCGACAGGGGGAACACTGAAGCTTTCTTT.

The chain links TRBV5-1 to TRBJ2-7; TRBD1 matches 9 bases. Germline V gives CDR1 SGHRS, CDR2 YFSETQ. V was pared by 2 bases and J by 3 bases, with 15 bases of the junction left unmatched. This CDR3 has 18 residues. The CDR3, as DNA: TGCGCCAGCAGCTTTCCCGGGACAGGGAATCCAGAACACTACGAGCAGTACTTC. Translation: CASSFPGTGNPEHYEQYF.

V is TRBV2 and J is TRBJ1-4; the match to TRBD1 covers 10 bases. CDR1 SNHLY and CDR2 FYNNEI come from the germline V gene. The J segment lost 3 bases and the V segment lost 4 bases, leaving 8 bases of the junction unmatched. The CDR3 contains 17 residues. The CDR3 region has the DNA TGTGCCAGCAGTGCCCGACAGGGGGCATGGGCTAATGAAAAACTGTTTTTT. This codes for CASSARQGAWANEKLFF.

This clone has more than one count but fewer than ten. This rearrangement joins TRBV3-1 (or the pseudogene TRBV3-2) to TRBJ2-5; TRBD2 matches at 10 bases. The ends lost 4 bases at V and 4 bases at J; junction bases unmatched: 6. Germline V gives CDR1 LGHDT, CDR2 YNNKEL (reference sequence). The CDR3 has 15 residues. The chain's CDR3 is CASSPSGRVGETQYF. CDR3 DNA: TGTGCCAGCAGCCCCAGCGGGAGGGTGGGAGAGACCCAGTACTTC.

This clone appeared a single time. The CDR3 here is CASSQRTNSYNEQFF. Written as DNA, the CDR3 is TGTGCCAGCAGCCAACGGACGAACTCCTACAATGAGCAGTTCTTC. V and J are TRBV11-2 and TRBJ2-1; no clear D. The V end lost 5 bases, the J end lost 0 bases, and 11 bases lay between the germline ends. This CDR3 spans 15 amino acids. CDR1 and CDR2 (germline): SGHAT, FQNNGV.

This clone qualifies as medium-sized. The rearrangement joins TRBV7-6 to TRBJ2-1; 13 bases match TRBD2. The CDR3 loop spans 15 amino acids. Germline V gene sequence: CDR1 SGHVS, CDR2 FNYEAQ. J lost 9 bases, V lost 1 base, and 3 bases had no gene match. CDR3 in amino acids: CASSLGTSGSVEQFF. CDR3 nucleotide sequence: TGTGCCAGCAGCTTAGGGACTAGCGGGAGTGTTGAGCAGTTCTTC.

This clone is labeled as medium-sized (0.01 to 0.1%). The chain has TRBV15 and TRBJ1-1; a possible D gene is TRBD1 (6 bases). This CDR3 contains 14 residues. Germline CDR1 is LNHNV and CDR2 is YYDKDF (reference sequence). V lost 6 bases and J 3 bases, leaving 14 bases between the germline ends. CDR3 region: CATRPRSGDTEAFF. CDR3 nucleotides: TGTGCCACCAGGCCTCGGTCAGGGGACACTGAAGCTTTCTTT.

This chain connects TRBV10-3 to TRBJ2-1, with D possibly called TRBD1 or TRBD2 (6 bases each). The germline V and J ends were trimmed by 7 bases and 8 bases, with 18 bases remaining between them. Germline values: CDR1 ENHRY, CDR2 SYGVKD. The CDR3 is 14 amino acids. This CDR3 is CAINPFGGADEQFF. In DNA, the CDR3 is TGTGCCATCAACCCGTTCGGGGGCGCGGATGAGCAGTTCTTC.

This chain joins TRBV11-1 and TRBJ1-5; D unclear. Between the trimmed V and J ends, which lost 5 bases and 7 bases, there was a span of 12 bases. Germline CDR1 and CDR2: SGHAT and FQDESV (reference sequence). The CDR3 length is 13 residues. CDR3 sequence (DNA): TGTGCCAGCAGCCGGTGGGGAGACCAGCCCCAGCATTTT. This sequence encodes CASSRWGDQPQHF.

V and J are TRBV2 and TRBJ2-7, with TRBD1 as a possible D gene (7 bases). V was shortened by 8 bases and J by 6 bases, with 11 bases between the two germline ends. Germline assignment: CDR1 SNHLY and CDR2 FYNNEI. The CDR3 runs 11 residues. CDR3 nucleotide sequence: TGTGCCAGCCATCAGGGGGGCGAGCAGTACTTC. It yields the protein CASHQGGEQYF.

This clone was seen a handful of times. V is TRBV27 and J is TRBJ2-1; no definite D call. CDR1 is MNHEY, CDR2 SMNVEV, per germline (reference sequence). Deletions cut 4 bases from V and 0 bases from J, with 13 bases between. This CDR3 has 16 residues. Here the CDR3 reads CASSSVLFSSYNEQFF. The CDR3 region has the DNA TGTGCCAGCAGTTCGGTATTGTTTAGCTCCTACAATGAGCAGTTCTTC.

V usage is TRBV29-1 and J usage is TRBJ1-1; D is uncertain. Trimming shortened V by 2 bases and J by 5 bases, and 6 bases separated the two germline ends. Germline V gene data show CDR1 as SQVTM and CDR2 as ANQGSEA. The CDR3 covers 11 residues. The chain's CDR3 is CSVEPTTEAFF. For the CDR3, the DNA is TGCAGCGTTGAACCCACAACTGAAGCTTTCTTT.

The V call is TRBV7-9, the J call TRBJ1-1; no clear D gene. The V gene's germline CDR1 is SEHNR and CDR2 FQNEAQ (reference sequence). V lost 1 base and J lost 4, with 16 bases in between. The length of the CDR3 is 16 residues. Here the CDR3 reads CASSLGDRGRSTEAFF. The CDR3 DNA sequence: TGTGCCAGCAGCTTAGGTGATCGGGGAAGGTCCACTGAAGCTTTCTTT.

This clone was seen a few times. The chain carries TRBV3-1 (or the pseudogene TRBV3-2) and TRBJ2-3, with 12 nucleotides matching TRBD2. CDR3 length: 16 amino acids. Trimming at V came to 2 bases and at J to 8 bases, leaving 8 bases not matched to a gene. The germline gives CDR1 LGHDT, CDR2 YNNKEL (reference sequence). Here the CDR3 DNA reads TGTGCCAGCAGCCAACCTAGCGGGAGGGCCGAGGGTACGCAGTATTTT. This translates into CASSQPSGRAEGTQYF.

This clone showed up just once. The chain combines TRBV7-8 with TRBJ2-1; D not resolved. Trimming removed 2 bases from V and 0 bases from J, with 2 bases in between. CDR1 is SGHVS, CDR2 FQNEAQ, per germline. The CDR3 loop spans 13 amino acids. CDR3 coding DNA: TGTGCCAGCAGCTTAAACTCCTACAATGAGCAGTTCTTC. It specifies CASSLNSYNEQFF.

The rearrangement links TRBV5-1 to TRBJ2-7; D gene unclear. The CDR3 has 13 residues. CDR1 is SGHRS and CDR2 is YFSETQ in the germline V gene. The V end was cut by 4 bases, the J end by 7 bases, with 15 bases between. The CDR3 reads CASSAGRPEEQYF. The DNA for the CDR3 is TGCGCCAGCAGCGCAGGACGGCCTGAGGAGCAGTACTTC. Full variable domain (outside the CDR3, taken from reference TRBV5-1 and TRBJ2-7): KAGVTQTPRYLIKTRGQQVTLSCSPISGHRSVSWYQQTPGQGLQFLFEYFSETQRNKGNFPGRFSGRQFSNSRSEMNVSTLELGDSALYLCASSAGRPEEQYFGPGTRLTVT.

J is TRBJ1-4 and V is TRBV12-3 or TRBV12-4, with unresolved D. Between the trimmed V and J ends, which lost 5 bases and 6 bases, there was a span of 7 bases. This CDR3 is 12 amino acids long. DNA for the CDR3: TGTGCCAGCAGTGGACTTTATGAAAAACTGTTTTTT. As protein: CASSGLYEKLFF.

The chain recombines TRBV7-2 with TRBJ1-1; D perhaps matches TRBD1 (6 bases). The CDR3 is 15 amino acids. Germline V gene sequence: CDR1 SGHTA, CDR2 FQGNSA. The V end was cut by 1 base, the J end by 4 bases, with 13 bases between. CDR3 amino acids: CASSLDGGGSTEAFF. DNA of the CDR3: TGTGCCAGCAGCTTAGATGGGGGCGGAAGCACTGAAGCTTTCTTT.

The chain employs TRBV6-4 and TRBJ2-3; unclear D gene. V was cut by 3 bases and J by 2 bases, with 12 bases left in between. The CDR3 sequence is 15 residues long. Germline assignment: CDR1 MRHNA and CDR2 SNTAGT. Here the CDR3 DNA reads TGTGCCAGCAGTGAGGGTCACTCCTCCACAGATACGCAGTATTTT. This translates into CASSEGHSSTDTQYF.